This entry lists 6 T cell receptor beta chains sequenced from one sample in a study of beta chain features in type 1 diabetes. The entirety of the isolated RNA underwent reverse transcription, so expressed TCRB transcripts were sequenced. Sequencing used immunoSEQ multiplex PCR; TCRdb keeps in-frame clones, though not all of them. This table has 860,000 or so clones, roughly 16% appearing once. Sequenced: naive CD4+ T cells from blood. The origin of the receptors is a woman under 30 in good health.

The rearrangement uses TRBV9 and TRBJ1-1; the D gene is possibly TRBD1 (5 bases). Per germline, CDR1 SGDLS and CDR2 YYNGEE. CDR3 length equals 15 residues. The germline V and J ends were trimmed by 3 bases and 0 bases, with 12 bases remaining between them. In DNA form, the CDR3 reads TGTGCCAGCAGCGGAGGGGTGATGATGAACACTGAAGCTTTCTTT. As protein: CASSGGVMMNTEAFF.

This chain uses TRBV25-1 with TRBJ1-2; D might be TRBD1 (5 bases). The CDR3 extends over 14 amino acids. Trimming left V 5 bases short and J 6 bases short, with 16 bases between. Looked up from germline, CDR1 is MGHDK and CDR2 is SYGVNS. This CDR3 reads CASSPRWWGDGYTF. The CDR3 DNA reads TGTGCCAGCAGTCCCCGATGGTGGGGCGATGGCTACACCTTC.

CDR3 coding DNA: TGCGCCAGCAGCCAAGAGAAACTAGCGGGACAGTTCTTC. It encodes CASSQEKLAGQFF. The chain links TRBV4-3 to TRBJ2-1, with 10 bases that match TRBD2. The ends lost 0 bases at V and 13 bases at J; junction bases unmatched: 3. CDR3 length: 13 residues. Per germline, CDR1 LGHNA and CDR2 YSLEER.

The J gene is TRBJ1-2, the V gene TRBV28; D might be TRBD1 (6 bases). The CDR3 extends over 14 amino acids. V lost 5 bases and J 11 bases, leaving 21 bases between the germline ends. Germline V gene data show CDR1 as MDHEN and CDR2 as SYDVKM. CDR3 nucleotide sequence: TGTGCCAGCAGTCCCACCTCTCCCAGGGGAAAGTACACCTTC. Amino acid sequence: CASSPTSPRGKYTF.

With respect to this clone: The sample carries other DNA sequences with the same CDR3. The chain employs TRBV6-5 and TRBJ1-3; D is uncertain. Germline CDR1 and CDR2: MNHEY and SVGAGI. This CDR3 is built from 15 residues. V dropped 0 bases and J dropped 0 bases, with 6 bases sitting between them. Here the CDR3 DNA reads TGTGCCAGCAGTTACTCGACATCCTCTGGAAACACCATATATTTT. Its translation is CASSYSTSSGNTIYF.

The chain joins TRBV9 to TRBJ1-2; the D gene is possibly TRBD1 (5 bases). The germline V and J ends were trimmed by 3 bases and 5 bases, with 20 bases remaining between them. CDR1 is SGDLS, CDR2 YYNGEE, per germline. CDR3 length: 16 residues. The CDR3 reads CASSGPGSGTSYGYTF. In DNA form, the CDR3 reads TGTGCCAGCAGCGGTCCCGGGTCCGGGACGTCTTATGGCTACACCTTC.